The clone carrying this T cell receptor beta chain was counted only a few times. The antigen is undetermined. This sample was included in a study of beta chain features in type 1 diabetes. Findings and limits, study-wide: Type 1 diabetes patients had moderately but significantly shorter TCRB CDR3s in all four CD4+ subsets.

This CDR3 has 16 residues. The germline gives CDR1 SGHDN, CDR2 FVKESK. Trimming took off 1 base at V and 1 base at J, with 12 bases between the two ends. The study reverse transcribed the entire isolated RNA, so it sequenced expressed TCRB transcripts. This table comes from immunoSEQ multiplex PCR, and its TCRdb copy is limited to in-frame clones, with some not included. Of over 120,000 clones listed, approximately 13% are singletons. The source is a man aged 18 to 30 with type 1 diabetes. This chain joins TRBV14 and TRBJ2-3, with D possibly being TRBD2 (6 bases). The sequenced sample was central memory CD4+ T cells from blood. The DNA for the CDR3 is TGTGCCAGCAGCCAAGGGAGCGGGTACGGCACAGATACGCAGTATTTT. Protein product: CASSQGSGYGTDTQYF.